This T cell receptor beta chain was captured in a study of blood T cell repertoires in COVID-19. Across the whole study: The origin of the acute and convalescent COVID-19 samples was the United States, Italy and Spain.

This CDR3 contains 14 residues. Trimming at V came to 3 bases and at J to 6 bases, leaving 2 bases not matched to a gene. CDR1 SGHTS and CDR2 YDEGEE come from the germline V gene. In the original processing: Estimates of nucleated cell counts were drawn from the amplification of reference gene primers. Here immunoSEQ multiplex PCR was the method, and the copy in TCRdb shows in-frame clones only, minus some. For V, J and clone size, that table is used; D and trimming come from the DNA. Of approximately 170,000 clones in the sample, about 85% were seen once. Assignment of participants to cohorts was predicated upon participant-reported clinical history. The table lists this clone with a few counts.

The chain has TRBV5-8 and TRBJ1-5; TRBD1 matches at 11 bases. The sequenced sample consisted of PBMCs or T cells enriched from blood (not recorded which). This clonotype was sampled from a woman in her fifties or sixties who had recovered from COVID-19. CDR3 in amino acids: CASSYGTGGQPQHF. The CDR3 DNA sequence: TGTGCCAGCAGCTACGGGACAGGGGGTCAGCCCCAGCATTTT.